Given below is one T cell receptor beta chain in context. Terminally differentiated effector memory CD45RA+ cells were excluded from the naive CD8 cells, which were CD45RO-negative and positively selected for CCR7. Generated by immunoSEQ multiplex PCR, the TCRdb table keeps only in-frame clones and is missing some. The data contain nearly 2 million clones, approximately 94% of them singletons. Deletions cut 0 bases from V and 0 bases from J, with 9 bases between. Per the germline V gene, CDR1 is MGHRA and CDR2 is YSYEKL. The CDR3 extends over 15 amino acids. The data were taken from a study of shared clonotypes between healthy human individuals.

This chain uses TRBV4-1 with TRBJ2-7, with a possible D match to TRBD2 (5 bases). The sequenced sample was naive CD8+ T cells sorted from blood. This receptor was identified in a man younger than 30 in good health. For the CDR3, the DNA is TGCGCCAGCAGCCAAGACCCGGGAATCTCCTACGAGCAGTACTTC. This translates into CASSQDPGISYEQYF.